This T cell receptor (beta chain) came from a study of blood T cell repertoires in COVID-19. The CDR3 contains 15 residues. The germline V gene has CDR1 SGHRS and CDR2 YFSETQ. V was clipped by 0 bases and J by 3 bases, with 11 bases between them. Assay: immunoSEQ multiplex PCR; the TCRdb copy retains only in-frame clones and omits some. Of approximately 100,000 clones detected, approximately 81% appear once; the ten largest clones hold around 10%. The specimen was peripheral blood. The receptor comes from a woman of 80 years or more with acute or convalescent COVID-19. The chain links TRBV5-1 to TRBJ2-3, with D hard to call. The CDR3 nucleotides read TGCGCCAGCAGCTTGGACTGGAGTCTTACAGATACGCAGTATTTT. Protein sequence: CASSLDWSLTDTQYF.